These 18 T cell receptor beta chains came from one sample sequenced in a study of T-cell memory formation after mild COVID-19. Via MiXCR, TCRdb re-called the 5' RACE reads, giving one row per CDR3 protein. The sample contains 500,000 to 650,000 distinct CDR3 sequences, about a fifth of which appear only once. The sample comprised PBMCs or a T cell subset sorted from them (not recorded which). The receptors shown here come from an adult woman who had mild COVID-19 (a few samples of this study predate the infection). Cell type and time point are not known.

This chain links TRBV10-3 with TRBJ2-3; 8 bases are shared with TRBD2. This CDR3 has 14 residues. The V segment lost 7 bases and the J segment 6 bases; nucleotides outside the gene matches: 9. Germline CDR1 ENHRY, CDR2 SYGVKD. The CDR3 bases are TGTGCCATCACCGAGCAAAGCGGGAGTGATACGCAGTATTTT. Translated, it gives CAITEQSGSDTQYF.

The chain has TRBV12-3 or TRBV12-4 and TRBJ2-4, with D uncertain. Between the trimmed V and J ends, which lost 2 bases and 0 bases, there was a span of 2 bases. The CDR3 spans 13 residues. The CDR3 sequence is CASSLRAKNIQYF. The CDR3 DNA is TGTGCCAGCAGTTTAAGAGCCAAAAACATTCAGTACTTC.

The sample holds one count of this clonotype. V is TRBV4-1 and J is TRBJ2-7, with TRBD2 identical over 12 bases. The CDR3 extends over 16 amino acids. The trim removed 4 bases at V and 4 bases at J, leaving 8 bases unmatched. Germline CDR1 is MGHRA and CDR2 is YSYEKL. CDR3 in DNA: TGCGCCAGCAGCCTAGGGGTACTAGCGGGAGGTTACGAGCAGTACTTC. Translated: CASSLGVLAGGYEQYF.

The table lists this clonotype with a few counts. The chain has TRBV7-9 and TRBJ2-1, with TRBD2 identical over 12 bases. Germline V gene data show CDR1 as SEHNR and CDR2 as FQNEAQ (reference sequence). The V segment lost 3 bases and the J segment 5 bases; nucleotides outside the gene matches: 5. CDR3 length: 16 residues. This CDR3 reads CASSLRTSGKDNEQFF. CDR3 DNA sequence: TGTGCCAGCAGCTTGCGGACTAGCGGGAAAGACAATGAGCAGTTCTTC.

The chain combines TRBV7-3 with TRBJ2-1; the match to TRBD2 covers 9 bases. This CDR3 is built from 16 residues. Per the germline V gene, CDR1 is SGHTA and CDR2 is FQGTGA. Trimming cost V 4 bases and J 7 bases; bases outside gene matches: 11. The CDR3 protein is CASSYSGRDLKNEQFF. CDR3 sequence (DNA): TGTGCCAGCAGCTATAGCGGGAGAGATCTTAAGAATGAGCAGTTCTTC. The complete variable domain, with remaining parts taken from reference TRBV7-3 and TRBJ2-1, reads GAGVSQTPSNKVTEKGKYVELRCDPISGHTALYWYRQSLGQGPEFLIYFQGTGAADDSGLPNDRFFAVRPEGSVSTLKIQRTERGDSAVYLCASSYSGRDLKNEQFFGPGTRLTVL.

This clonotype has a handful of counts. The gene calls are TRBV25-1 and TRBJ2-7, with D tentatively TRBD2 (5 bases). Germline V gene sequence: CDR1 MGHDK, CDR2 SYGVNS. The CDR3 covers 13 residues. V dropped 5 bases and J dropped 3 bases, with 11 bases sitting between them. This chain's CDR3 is CASSKRSYYEQYF. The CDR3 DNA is TGTGCCAGCAGTAAGCGGAGCTACTACGAGCAGTACTTC.

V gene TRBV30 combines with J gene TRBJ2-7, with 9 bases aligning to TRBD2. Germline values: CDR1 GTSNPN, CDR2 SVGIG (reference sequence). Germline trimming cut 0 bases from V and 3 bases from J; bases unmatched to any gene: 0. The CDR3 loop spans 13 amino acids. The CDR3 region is CAWSVAGGYEQYF. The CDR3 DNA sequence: TGTGCCTGGAGTGTAGCGGGGGGCTACGAGCAGTACTTC.

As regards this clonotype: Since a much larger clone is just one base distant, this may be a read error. This CDR3 is CASSLGGHVDLENQYF. The CDR3 DNA reads as TGTGCCAGCAGTTTAGGAGGGCATGTTGATTTAGAGAACCAGTACTTC. The chain couples TRBV12-3 or TRBV12-4 to TRBJ2-5, with a possible D match to TRBD2 (5 bases). The CDR3 sequence is 16 residues long.

The CDR3 loop reads CASSYSDITPQHF. The DNA for the CDR3 is TGTGCCAGCAGTTACTCAGACATCACCCCCCAGCATTTT. The chain recombines TRBV6-5 with TRBJ1-5; D gene unclear. Germline V gene lookup returns CDR1 MNHEY and CDR2 SVGAGI. The V end was cut by 0 bases, the J end by 10 bases, with 10 bases between. The CDR3 sequence is 13 residues long.

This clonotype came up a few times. The CDR3 nucleotides read TGCAGCGTTGCAGGGGGCGGCAATGAGCAGTTCTTC. Its protein product is CSVAGGGNEQFF. The V gene is TRBV29-1, the J gene TRBJ2-1, with 8 bases matching TRBD1. Germline CDR1 SQVTM, CDR2 ANQGSEA. J lost 6 bases, V lost 4 bases, and 2 bases had no gene match. The CDR3 contains 12 residues.

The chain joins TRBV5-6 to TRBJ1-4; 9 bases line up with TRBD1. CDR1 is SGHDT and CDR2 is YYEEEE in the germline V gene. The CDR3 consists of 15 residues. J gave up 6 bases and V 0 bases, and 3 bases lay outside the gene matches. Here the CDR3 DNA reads TGTGCCAGCAGCTTGGTGGACAGGGGACATGAAAAACTGTTTTTT. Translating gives CASSLVDRGHEKLFF.

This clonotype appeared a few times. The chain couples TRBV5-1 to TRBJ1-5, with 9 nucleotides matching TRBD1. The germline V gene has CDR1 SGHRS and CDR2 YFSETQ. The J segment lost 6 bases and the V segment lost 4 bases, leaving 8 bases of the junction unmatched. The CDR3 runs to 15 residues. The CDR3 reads CASSPGQGASQPQHF. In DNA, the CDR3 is TGCGCCAGCAGCCCGGGACAGGGCGCAAGTCAGCCCCAGCATTTT.

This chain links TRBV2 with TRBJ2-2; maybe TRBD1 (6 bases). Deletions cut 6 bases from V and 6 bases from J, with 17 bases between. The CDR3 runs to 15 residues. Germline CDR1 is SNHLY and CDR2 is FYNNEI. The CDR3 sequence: CASSKQGLEAGELFF. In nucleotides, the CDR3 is TGTGCCAGCAGCAAACAGGGTTTAGAGGCCGGGGAGCTGTTTTTT. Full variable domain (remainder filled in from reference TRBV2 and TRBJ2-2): EPEVTQTPSHQVTQMGQEVILRCVPISNHLYFYWYRQILGQKVEFLVSFYNNEISEKSEIFDDQFSVERPDGSNFTLKIRSTKLEDSAMYFCASSKQGLEAGELFFGEGSRLTVL.

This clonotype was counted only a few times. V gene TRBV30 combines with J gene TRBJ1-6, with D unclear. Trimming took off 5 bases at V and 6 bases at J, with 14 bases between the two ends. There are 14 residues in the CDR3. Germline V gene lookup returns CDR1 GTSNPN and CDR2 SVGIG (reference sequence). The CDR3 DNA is TGTGCCTGGGGCGAGGACGGTGGTAATTCACCCCTCCACTTT. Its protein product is CAWGEDGGNSPLHF.

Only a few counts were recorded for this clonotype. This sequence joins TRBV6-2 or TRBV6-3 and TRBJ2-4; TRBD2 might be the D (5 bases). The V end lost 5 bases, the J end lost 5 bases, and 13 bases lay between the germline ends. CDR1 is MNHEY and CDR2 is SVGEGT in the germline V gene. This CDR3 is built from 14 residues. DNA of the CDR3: TGTGCCAGCAGTGGACCGGGATCCCAAAACATTCAGTACTTC. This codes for CASSGPGSQNIQYF.

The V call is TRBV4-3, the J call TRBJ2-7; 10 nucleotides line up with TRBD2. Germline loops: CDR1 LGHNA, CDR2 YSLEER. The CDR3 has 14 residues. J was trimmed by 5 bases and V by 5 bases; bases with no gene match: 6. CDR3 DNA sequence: TGCGCCAGCAGCTATAGCGGGGGGACAGACGAGCAGTACTTC. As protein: CASSYSGGTDEQYF.

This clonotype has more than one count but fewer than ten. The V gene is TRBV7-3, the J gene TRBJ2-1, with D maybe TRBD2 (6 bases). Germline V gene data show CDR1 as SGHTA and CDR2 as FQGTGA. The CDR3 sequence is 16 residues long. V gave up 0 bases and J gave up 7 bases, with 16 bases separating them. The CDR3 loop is CASSLTAGKTWNEQFF. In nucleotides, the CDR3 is TGTGCCAGCAGCTTAACGGCGGGAAAGACCTGGAATGAGCAGTTCTTC.

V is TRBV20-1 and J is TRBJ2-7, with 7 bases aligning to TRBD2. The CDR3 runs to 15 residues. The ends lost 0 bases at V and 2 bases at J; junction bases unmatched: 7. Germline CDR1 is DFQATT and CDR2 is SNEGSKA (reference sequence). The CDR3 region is CSARDFGRQTYEQYF. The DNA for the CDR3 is TGCAGTGCTAGAGACTTCGGGAGGCAAACCTACGAGCAGTACTTC.